A selection of T cell receptor beta chains follows, all from one sample in a study of cytomegalovirus exposure and HLA in healthy donors. The protocol was immunoSEQ multiplex PCR, while the TCRdb copy is restricted to in-frame clones and leaves out a portion. The profile shows 60,000 to 90,000 clones, 70% of them singletons. Material for sequencing was PBMCs. The origin of the receptors is a woman aged 50 to 65 in good health and CMV-seropositive. The CDR3 runs from the conserved cysteine through the conserved F or W. Each record gives: D gene, clone size, V gene, J gene, CDR3 DNA, CDR3 protein. A D gene is named only where the DNA matches it firmly. A clone size is listed for some rows: how often the clone was seen (once, few, many), or a class if it is expanded.

D gene: NA; clone size: NA; V gene: TRBV28; J gene: TRBJ2-7; CDR3 DNA: TGTGCCAGCAGTTTCTTATCGGGTTTCTCCTACGAGCAGTACTTC; CDR3 protein: CASSFLSGFSYEQYF
D gene: NA; clone size: few; V gene: TRBV7-9; J gene: TRBJ1-1; CDR3 DNA: TGTGCCAGCAGCTCCCTTTCAAGGGCGGGCACTGAAGCTTTCTTT; CDR3 protein: CASSSLSRAGTEAFF
D gene: NA; clone size: NA; V gene: TRBV4-1; J gene: TRBJ2-2; CDR3 DNA: TGCGCCAGCAGCCAAGCCCACGGGGAGCTGTTTTTT; CDR3 protein: CASSQAHGELFF
D gene: NA; clone size: NA; V gene: TRBV5-4; J gene: TRBJ2-5; CDR3 DNA: TGTGCCAGCAGCTTGGTGGCCAGCCAAGAGACCCAGTACTTC; CDR3 protein: CASSLVASQETQYF
D gene: NA; clone size: NA; V gene: TRBV4-1; J gene: TRBJ2-6; CDR3 DNA: TGCGCCAGCAGCCAATTTCCAGCGGCGGCTACGGGATCGGGGGCCAACGTCCTGACTTTC; CDR3 protein: CASSQFPAAATGSGANVLTF
D gene: TRBD2; clone size: NA; V gene: TRBV28; J gene: TRBJ2-1; CDR3 DNA: TGTGCCAGCAGCCCGCCTAGCGGGAGGGCTCGGTATGAGCAGTTCTTC; CDR3 protein: CASSPPSGRARYEQFF
D gene: TRBD1; clone size: NA; V gene: TRBV28; J gene: TRBJ1-4; CDR3 DNA: TGTGCCAGCAGTTCGCCGGGACAGGGGAATGAAAAACTGTTTTTT; CDR3 protein: CASSSPGQGNEKLFF
D gene: TRBD1; clone size: NA; V gene: TRBV4-3; J gene: TRBJ2-3; CDR3 DNA: TGCGCCAGCAGCCAGACGACAGGGGCGCGGGATACGCAGTATTTT; CDR3 protein: CASSQTTGARDTQYF
D gene: TRBD2; clone size: NA; V gene: TRBV5-4; J gene: TRBJ2-5; CDR3 DNA: TGTGCCAGCAGCCTTCGACTAGCGGGGGGGCTGGAGACCCAGTACTTC; CDR3 protein: CASSLRLAGGLETQYF
D gene: TRBD1; clone size: NA; V gene: TRBV27; J gene: TRBJ1-2; CDR3 DNA: TGTGCCAGCAGTCCCGGGACAGGGCCAGCTAACTATGGCTACACCTTC; CDR3 protein: CASSPGTGPANYGYTF
D gene: TRBD1; clone size: NA; V gene: TRBV27; J gene: TRBJ2-7; CDR3 DNA: TGTGCCAGCACCGTCTCCGGGACAGGGTCCTACGAGCAGTACTTC; CDR3 protein: CASTVSGTGSYEQYF
D gene: NA; clone size: NA; V gene: TRBV28; J gene: TRBJ2-6; CDR3 DNA: TGTGCCAGCCGAGATTATCAGGGCTCCTCTGGGGCCAACGTCCTGACTTTC; CDR3 protein: CASRDYQGSSGANVLTF
D gene: TRBD1; clone size: NA; V gene: TRBV7-9; J gene: TRBJ2-5; CDR3 DNA: TGTTCCAGCAGCCTTTCGACAGGGGGGATAGAGACCCAGTACTTC; CDR3 protein: CSSSLSTGGIETQYF
D gene: NA; clone size: few; V gene: TRBV19; J gene: TRBJ1-2; CDR3 DNA: TGTGCCAGTACCCCAGGCTACTATGGCTACACCTTC; CDR3 protein: CASTPGYYGYTF